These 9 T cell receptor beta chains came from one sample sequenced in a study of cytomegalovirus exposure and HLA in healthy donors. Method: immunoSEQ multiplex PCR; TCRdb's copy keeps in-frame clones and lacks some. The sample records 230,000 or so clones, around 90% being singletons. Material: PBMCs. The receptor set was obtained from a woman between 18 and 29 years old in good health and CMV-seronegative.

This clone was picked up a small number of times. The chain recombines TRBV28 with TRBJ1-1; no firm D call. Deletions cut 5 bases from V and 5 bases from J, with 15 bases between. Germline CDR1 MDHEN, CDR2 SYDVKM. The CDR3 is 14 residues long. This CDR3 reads CASSPPGRGTEAFF. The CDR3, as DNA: TGTGCCAGCAGTCCCCCTGGCCGGGGAACTGAAGCTTTCTTT.

The CDR3: CATSSQLTGYTF. CDR3 coding DNA: TGTGCCACCAGCAGTCAGTTAACGGGCTACACCTTC. The chain links TRBV15 to TRBJ1-2, with D unclear. The V end lost 3 bases, the J end lost 8 bases, and 10 bases lay between the germline ends. The germline V gene encodes CDR1 LNHNV and CDR2 YYDKDF (reference sequence). The CDR3 is 12 residues long.

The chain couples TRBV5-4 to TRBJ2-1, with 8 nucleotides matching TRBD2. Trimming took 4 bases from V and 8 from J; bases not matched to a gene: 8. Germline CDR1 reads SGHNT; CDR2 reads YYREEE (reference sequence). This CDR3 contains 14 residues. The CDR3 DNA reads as TGTGCCAGCAGCGCCCGGGAGGGCCGCCATGAGCAGTTCTTC. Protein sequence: CASSAREGRHEQFF.

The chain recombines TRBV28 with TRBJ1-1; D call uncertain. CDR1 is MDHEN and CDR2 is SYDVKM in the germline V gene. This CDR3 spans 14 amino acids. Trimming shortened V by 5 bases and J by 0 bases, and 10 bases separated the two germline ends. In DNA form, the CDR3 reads TGTGCCAGCAGTGTCAGGAACTTGAACACTGAAGCTTTCTTT. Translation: CASSVRNLNTEAFF.

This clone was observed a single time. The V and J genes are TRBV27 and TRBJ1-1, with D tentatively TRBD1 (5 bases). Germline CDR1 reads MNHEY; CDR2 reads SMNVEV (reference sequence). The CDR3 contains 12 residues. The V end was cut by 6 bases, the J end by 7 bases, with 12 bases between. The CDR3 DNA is TGTGCCAGCAGGCAGGGATGGAGTGAAGCTTTCTTT. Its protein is CASRQGWSEAFF.

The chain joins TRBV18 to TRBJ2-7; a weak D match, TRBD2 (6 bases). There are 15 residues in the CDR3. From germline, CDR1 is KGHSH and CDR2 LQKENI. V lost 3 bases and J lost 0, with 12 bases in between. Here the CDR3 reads CASSPGSVSSYEQYF. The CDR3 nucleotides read TGTGCCAGCTCACCCGGGAGTGTATCCTCCTACGAGCAGTACTTC.

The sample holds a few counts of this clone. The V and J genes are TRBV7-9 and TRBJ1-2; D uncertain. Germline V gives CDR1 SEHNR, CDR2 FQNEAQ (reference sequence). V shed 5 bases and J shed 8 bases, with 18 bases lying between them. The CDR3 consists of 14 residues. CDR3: CASSRLMQDRGYTF. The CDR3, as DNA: TGTGCCAGCAGCCGACTAATGCAGGATCGGGGCTACACCTTC.

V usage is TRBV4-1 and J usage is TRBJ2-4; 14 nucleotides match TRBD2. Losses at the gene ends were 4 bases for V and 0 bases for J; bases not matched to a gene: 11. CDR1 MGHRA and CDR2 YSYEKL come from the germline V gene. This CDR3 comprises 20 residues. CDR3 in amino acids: CASSRSPGTSGGVAKNIQYF. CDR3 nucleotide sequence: TGCGCCAGCAGCCGATCACCCGGGACTAGCGGGGGAGTAGCCAAAAACATTCAGTACTTC.

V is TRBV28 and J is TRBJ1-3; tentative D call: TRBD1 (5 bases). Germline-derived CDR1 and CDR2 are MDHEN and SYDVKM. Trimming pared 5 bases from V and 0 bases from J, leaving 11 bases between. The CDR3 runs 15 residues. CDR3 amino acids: CASSPSTDSGNTIYF. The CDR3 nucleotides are TGTGCCAGCAGTCCGTCGACAGACTCTGGAAACACCATATATTTT.